This T cell receptor (beta chain) stems from a study of cytomegalovirus exposure and HLA in healthy donors. The overall study: The approximately 120 million unique TCR beta sequences, from around 200 million T cells, were found by an earlier analysis. Study results and caveats: In an earlier analysis, about 87% or about 30%: the productive usage of most TCR beta V segments. HLA alleles showed associations with some 15,000 TCR beta sequences in a later analysis, at a 0.05 false discovery rate. Only CMV serostatus was available as immune exposure information.

It was with 60 Vbeta and 13 Jbeta primers that the PCR ran. Produced via immunoSEQ multiplex PCR; TCRdb's table is partial and in-frame only. The table records 180,000 or so clones, around 74% of them present only once. Trimming took 3 bases from V and 6 from J; bases not matched to a gene: 11. The CDR3 contains 15 residues. Germline V gene data show CDR1 as SGHKS and CDR2 as YYEKEE (reference sequence). A word on this clone: No antigen is known for it.

The sample comprised PBMCs. The sequence came from a female donor in good health and CMV-seronegative. V usage is TRBV5-5 and J usage is TRBJ2-7; the match to TRBD1 covers 8 bases. The CDR3 DNA reads as TGTGCCAGCAGCTCCGTCCAGACAGGGGTGGGCGAGCAGTACTTC. It yields the protein CASSSVQTGVGEQYF.